This TCR beta chain was captured in a study of shared clonotypes between healthy human individuals. The study, taken as a whole, reports: Estimated richness values were generally larger in naive subsets than in memory subsets. Sorted-subset sequencing was shown by rarefaction to be incomplete despite large depth.

Generated by immunoSEQ multiplex PCR, the TCRdb table keeps only in-frame clones and is missing some. The sample has hundreds of thousands of clones; roughly 98% are singletons. Notes on this clone: Antigen specificity is unknown.

Naive CD8 cells lacked CD45RO and underwent positive selection for CCR7, leaving out terminally differentiated effector memory CD45RA+ cells. The sequence was obtained from a young man in good health. Material: naive CD8+ T cells sorted from blood.

CDR3 DNA sequence: TGTGCCAGCAGCCCCCGGGCAGGAGCCAAAAACATTCAGTACTTC. It translates to CASSPRAGAKNIQYF. The rearrangement links TRBV7-9 to TRBJ2-4; D is uncertain. Germline V CDR1 and CDR2: SEHNR, FQNEAQ (reference sequence). Between the trimmed V and J ends, which lost 5 bases and 0 bases, there was a span of 11 bases. This CDR3 spans 15 amino acids.